This TCR beta chain was captured by sequencing in a study of regulatory T cells in long-lasting Graves disease. Study-wide results and limits: Persistent disease showed a preference for TRBV28, TRBJ1-2 and TRBJ2-5.

Regarding this clonotype: The target antigen is unknown.

Indicated time point: newly diagnosed GD, antithyroid drugs for less than 3 months. Extracted RNA from PBMCs served as the source of the TCR library. HTBI primers from iRepertoire and Arm-PCR of CDR3 regions yielded the TCR beta libraries. TCRdb analysed the multiplex PCR reads with MiXCR anew, one entry per CDR3 protein. The sample consists of hundreds of thousands of distinct CDR3 sequences, roughly a sixth of them appearing once. CDR1 and CDR2 from the germline V gene are DFQATT and SNEGSKA (reference sequence). The CDR3 covers 17 residues. J gave up 3 bases and V 1 base, and 8 bases lay outside the gene matches. A further study also used this sample, focusing on T cells in Graves' hyperthyroidism and ophthalmopathy. From that second work: The definition of stable Graves' hyperthyroidism was no ophthalmopathy progression within 18 months.

Sequenced here: peripheral blood mononuclear cells (PBMCs), sampled at new diagnosis, from a patient treated with antithyroid drugs. This TCR came from a man aged 35 to 55 with Graves disease. The chain has TRBV20-1 and TRBJ2-6; 8 bases match TRBD2. CDR3 residues: CSARGRGVLGGANVLTF. CDR3 nucleotide sequence: TGCAGTGCTAGAGGGCGGGGGGTGTTGGGTGGGGCCAACGTCCTGACTTTC.